This TCR beta chain stems from a study of shared clonotypes between healthy human individuals. Overall study: Per-donor plates numbered three CD4 naive, three CD4 memory, two CD8 naive and one CD8 memory. Overall study findings and caveats: Naive CD4 clonotypes were shared across several donors at roughly 4.6%. Memory subsets generally showed smaller estimated richness than naive subsets did. In this cohort, only blood was sampled, and tissue repertoires likely differ.

Germline values: CDR1 SGHNT, CDR2 YYREEE (reference sequence). CDR3 length: 13 residues. V lost 2 bases and J lost 5, with 10 bases in between. As for this clone: Antigen: not known. At the DNA level, this CDR3 is encoded by other sequences in the same sample as well.

The assay was immunoSEQ multiplex PCR, and TCRdb's table has in-frame clones only and misses some. The sample holds some 1 million clones, about three quarters seen once. This sequence was found in a man between 18 and 35 years old in good health. The chain combines TRBV5-4 with TRBJ2-5; D is tentatively TRBD1 or TRBD2 (5 bases each). The sequenced sample consisted of memory CD4+ T cells sorted from blood. The subset: CD45RA-negative fraction. The CDR3 nucleotides are TGTGCCAGCAGCTTACGTGGGGGTGAGACCCAGTACTTC. This encodes CASSLRGGETQYF.